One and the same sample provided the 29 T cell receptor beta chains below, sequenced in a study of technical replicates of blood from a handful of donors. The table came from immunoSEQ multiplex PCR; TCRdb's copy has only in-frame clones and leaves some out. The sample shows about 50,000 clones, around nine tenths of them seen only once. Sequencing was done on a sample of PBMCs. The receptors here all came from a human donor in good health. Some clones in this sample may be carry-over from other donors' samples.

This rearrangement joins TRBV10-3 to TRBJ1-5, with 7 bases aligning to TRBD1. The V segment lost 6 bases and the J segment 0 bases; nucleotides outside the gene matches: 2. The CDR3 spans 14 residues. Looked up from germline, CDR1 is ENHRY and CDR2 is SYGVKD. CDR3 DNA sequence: TGTGCCATCAGAGGGACAGATAGCAATCAGCCCCAGCATTTT. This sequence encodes CAIRGTDSNQPQHF.

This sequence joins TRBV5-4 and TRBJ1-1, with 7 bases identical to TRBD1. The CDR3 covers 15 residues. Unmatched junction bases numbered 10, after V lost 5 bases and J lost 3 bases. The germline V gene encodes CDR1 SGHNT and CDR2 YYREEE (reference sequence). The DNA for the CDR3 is TGTGCCAGCAGACCCGACAGGGTAAGGCACACTGAAGCTTTCTTT. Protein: CASRPDRVRHTEAFF.

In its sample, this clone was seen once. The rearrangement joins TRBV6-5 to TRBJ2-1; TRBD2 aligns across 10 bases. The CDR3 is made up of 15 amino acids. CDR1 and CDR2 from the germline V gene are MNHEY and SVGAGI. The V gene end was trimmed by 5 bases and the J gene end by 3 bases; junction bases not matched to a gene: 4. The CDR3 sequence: CASSTGLAVYNEQFF. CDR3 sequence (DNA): TGTGCCAGCAGTACAGGACTAGCGGTCTACAATGAGCAGTTCTTC.

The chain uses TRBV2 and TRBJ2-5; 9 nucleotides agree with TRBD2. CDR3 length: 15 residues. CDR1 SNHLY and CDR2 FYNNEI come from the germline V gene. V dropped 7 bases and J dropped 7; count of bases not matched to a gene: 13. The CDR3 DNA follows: TGTGCCAGCACCGATAGCGGGGGTGGCAGGGGGACCCAGTACTTC. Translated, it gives CASTDSGGGRGTQYF.

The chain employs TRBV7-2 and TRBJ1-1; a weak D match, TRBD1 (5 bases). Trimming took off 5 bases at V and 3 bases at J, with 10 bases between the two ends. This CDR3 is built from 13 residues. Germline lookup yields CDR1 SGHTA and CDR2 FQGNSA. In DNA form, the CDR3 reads TGTGCCAGCAGCCGCGACAGCCACACTGAAGCTTTCTTT. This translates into CASSRDSHTEAFF.

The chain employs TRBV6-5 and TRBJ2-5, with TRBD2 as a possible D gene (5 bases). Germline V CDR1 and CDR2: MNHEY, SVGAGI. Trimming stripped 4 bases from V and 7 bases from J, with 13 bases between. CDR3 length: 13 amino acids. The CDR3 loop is CASSSRDWATQYF. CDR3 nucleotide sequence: TGTGCCAGCAGTTCTCGGGATTGGGCGACCCAGTACTTC.

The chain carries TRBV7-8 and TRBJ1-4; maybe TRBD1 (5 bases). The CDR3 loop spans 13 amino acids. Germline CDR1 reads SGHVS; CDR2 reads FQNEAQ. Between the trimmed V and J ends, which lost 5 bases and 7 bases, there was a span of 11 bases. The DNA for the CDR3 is TGTGCCAGCAGCGGCAGACAGCCTGAAAAACTGTTTTTT. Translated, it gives CASSGRQPEKLFF.

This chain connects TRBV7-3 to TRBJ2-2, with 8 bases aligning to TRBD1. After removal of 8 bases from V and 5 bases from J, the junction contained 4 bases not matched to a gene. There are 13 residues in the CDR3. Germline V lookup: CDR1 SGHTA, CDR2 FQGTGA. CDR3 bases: TGTGCCAGCCGGACAGGGCTGACCGGGGAGCTGTTTTTT. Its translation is CASRTGLTGELFF.

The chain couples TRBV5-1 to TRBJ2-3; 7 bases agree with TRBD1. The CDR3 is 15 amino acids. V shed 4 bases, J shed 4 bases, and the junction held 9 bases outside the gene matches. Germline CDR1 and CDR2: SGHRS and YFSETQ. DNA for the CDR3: TGCGCCAGCAGCCCGACAGGGCGGCATTCAGATACGCAGTATTTT. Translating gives CASSPTGRHSDTQYF. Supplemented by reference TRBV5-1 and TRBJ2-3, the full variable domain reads KAGVTQTPRYLIKTRGQQVTLSCSPISGHRSVSWYQQTPGQGLQFLFEYFSETQRNKGNFPGRFSGRQFSNSRSEMNVSTLELGDSALYLCASSPTGRHSDTQYFGPGTRLTVL.

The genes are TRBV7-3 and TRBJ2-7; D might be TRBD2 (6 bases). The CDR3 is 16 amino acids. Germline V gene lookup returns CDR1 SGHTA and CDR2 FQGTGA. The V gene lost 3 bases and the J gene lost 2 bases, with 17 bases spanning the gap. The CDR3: CASSFNAGTGAYEQYF. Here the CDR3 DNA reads TGTGCCAGCAGCTTTAACGCCGGGACTGGGGCCTACGAGCAGTACTTC.

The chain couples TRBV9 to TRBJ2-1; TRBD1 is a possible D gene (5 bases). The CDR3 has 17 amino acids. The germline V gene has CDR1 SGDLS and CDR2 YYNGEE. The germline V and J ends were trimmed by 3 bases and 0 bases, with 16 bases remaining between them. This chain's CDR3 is CASSGHFGASSYNEQFF. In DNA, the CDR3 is TGTGCCAGCAGCGGTCACTTTGGGGCTAGCTCCTACAATGAGCAGTTCTTC.

The CDR3 nucleotides are TGTGCCAGCAGCGAAAGGGGACAGGGCGACGAGCAGTACTTC. It is translated as CASSERGQGDEQYF. This rearrangement joins TRBV7-6 to TRBJ2-7; 9 nucleotides match TRBD1. CDR3 length: 14 residues. In germline, CDR1 is SGHVS, CDR2 FNYEAQ. The V and J ends lost 5 bases and 5 bases, in that order; junction bases with no gene match: 7.

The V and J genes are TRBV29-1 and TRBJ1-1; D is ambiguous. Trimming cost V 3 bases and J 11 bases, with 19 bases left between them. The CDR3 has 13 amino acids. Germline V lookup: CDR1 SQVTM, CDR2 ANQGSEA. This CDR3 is CSVDGGRASGAFF. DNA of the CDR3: TGCAGCGTTGACGGTGGTCGCGCGTCTGGTGCTTTCTTT.

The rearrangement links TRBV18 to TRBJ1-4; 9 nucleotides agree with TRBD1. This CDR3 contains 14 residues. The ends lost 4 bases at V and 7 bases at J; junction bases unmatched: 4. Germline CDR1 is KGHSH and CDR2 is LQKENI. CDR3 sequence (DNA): TGTGCCAGCTCACTTACAGGGGGCGGTGAAAAACTGTTTTTT. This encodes CASSLTGGGEKLFF.

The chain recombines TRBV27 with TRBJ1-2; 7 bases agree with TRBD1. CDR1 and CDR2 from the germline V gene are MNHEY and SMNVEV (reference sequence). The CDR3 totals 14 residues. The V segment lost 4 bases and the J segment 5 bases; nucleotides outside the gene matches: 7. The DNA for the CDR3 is TGTGCCAGCAGTTCCTCCGGGACAGATTATGGCTACACCTTC. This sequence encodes CASSSSGTDYGYTF.

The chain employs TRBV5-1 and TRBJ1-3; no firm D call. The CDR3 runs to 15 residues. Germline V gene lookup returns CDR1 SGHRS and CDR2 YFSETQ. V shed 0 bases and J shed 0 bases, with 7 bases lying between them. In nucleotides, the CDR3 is TGCGCCAGCAGCTTGGCCGTAGACTCTGGAAACACCATATATTTT. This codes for CASSLAVDSGNTIYF.

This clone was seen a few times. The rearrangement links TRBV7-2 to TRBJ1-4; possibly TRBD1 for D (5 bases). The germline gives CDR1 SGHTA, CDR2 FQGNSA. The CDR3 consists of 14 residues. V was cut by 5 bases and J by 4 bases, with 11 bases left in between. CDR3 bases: TGTGCCAGCAGCCGGGGGTCCTATAATGAAAAACTGTTTTTT. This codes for CASSRGSYNEKLFF. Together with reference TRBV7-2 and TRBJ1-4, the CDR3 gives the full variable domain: GAGVSQSPSNKVTEKGKDVELRCDPISGHTALYWYRQSLGQGLEFLIYFQGNSAPDKSGLPSDRFSAERTGGSVSTLTIQRTQQEDSAVYLCASSRGSYNEKLFFGSGTQLSVL.

CDR3 sequence: CASSPRGTLNYGYTF. The CDR3 DNA follows: TGTGCCAGCAGCCCAAGGGGCACCTTAAACTATGGCTACACCTTC. The chain uses TRBV14 and TRBJ1-2; a possible D gene is TRBD1 (5 bases). The V end was cut by 4 bases, the J end by 2 bases, with 14 bases between. This CDR3 region has 15 residues. Germline CDR1 is SGHDN and CDR2 is FVKESK.

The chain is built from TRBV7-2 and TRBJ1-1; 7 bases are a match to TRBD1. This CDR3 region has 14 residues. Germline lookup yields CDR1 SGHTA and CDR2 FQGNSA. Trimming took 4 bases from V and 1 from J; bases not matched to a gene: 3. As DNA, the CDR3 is TGTGCCAGCAGCTCGGGACAGCGGAACACTGAAGCTTTCTTT. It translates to CASSSGQRNTEAFF.

CDR3 nucleotide sequence: TGTGCCAGCAGCCAAGATGAAGGGACACCATACAATGAGCAGTTCTTC. As protein: CASSQDEGTPYNEQFF. The chain joins TRBV4-2 to TRBJ2-1; TRBD1 is a possible D gene (6 bases). V was clipped by 0 bases and J by 4 bases, with 13 bases between them. CDR3 length: 16 amino acids. Germline CDR1 and CDR2: LGHNA and YNFKEQ.

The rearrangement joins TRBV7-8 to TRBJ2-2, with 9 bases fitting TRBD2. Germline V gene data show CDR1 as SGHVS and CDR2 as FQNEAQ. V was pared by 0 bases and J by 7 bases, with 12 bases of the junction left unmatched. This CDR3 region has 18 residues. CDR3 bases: TGTGCCAGCAGCTTAGCGCTAGTTGCGGGGGGGCGTATCGGGGAGCTGTTTTTT. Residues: CASSLALVAGGRIGELFF. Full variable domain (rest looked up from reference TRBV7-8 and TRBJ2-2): GAGVSQSPRYKVAKRGQDVALRCDPISGHVSLFWYQQALGQGPEFLTYFQNEAQLDKSGLPSDRFFAERPEGSVSTLKIQRTQQEDSAVYLCASSLALVAGGRIGELFFGEGSRLTVL.

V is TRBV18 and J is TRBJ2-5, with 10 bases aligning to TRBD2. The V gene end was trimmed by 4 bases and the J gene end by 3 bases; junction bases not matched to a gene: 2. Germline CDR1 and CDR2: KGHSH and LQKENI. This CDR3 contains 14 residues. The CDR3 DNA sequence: TGTGCCAGCTCACTGAGCGGGGGGGAAGAGACCCAGTACTTC. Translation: CASSLSGGEETQYF.

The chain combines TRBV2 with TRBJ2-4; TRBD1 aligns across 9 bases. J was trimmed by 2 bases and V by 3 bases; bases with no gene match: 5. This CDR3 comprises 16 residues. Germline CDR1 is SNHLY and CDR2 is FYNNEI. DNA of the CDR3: TGTGCCAGCAGTGAGTGGGGACAGGGTCCCAAAAACATTCAGTACTTC. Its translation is CASSEWGQGPKNIQYF. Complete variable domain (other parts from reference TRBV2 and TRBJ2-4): EPEVTQTPSHQVTQMGQEVILRCVPISNHLYFYWYRQILGQKVEFLVSFYNNEISEKSEIFDDQFSVERPDGSNFTLKIRSTKLEDSAMYFCASSEWGQGPKNIQYFGAGTRLSVL.

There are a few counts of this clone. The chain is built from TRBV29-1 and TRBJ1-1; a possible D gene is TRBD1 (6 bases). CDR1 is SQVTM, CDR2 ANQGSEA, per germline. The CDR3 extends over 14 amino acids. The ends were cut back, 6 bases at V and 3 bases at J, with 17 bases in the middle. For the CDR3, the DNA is TGCAGCGTGGACCTGGGCAGGGGCCACACTGAAGCTTTCTTT. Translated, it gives CSVDLGRGHTEAFF.

CDR3 sequence reads: CASSLSGGGYSYEQYF. DNA of the CDR3: TGCGCCAGCAGCCTGTCCGGCGGGGGGTACTCCTACGAGCAGTACTTC. The chain uses TRBV4-1 and TRBJ2-7; TRBD2 matches at 8 bases. CDR1 is MGHRA and CDR2 is YSYEKL in the germline V gene. This CDR3 is built from 16 residues. Trimming cost V 4 bases and J 0 bases; bases outside gene matches: 8.

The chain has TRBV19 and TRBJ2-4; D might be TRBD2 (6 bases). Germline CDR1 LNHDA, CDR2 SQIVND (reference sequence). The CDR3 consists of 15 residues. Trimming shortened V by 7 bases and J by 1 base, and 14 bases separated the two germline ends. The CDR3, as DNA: TGTGCCAGTACCGTTGGGGGGATTGCCAAAAACATTCAGTACTTC. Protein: CASTVGGIAKNIQYF.

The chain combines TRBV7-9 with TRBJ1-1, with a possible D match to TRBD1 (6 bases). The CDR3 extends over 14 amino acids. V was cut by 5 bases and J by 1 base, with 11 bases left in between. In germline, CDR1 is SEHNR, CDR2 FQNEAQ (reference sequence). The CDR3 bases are TGTGCCAGCAGCCCGACGGACAGGAACACTGAAGCTTTCTTT. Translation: CASSPTDRNTEAFF.

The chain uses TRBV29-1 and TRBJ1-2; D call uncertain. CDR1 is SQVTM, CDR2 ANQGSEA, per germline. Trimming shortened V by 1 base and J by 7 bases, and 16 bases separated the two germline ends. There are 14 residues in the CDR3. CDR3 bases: TGCAGCGTTGAAGTTTCTGATCGCCGGAGTGGCTACACCTTC. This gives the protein CSVEVSDRRSGYTF.

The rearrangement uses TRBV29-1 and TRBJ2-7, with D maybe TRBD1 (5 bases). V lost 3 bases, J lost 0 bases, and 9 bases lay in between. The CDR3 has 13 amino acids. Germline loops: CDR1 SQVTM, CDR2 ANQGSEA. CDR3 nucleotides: TGCAGCGTTGACACGGACAACTCCTACGAGCAGTACTTC. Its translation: CSVDTDNSYEQYF.